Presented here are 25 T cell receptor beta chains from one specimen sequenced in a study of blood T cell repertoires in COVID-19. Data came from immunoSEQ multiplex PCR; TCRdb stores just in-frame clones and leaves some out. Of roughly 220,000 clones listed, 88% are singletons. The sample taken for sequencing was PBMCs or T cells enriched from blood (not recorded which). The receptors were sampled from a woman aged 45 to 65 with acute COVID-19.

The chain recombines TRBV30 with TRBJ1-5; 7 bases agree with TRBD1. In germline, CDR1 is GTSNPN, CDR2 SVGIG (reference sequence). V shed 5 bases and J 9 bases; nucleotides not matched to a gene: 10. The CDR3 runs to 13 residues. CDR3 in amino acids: CAWSIQGVGPQHF. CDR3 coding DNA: TGTGCCTGGTCCATTCAGGGGGTTGGGCCCCAGCATTTT.

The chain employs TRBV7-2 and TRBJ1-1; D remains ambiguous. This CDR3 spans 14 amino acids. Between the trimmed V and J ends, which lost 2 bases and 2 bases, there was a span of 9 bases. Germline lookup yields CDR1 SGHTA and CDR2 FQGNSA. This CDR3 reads CASSLNRANTEAFF. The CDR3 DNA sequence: TGTGCCAGCAGCTTAAACAGAGCAAACACTGAAGCTTTCTTT.

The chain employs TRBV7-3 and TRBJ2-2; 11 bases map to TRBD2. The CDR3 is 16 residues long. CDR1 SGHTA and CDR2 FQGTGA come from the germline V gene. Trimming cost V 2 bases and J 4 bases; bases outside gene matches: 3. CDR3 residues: CASSLGLAGGTGELFF. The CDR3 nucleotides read TGTGCCAGCAGCTTAGGGCTAGCGGGAGGCACCGGGGAGCTGTTTTTT.

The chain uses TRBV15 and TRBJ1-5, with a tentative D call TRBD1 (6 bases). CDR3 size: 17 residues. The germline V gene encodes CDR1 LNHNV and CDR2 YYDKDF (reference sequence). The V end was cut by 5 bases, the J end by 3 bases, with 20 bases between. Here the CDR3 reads CATSPLGGALPNQPQHF. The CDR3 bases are TGTGCCACCAGCCCGCTGGGGGGGGCTCTCCCCAATCAGCCCCAGCATTTT.

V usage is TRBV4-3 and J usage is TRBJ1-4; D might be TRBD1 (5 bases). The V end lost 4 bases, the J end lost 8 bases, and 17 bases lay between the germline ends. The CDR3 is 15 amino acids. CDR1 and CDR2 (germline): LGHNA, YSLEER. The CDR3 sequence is CASSPSQGASEKLFF. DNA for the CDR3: TGCGCCAGCAGCCCCTCGCAAGGGGCGTCGGAAAAACTGTTTTTT.

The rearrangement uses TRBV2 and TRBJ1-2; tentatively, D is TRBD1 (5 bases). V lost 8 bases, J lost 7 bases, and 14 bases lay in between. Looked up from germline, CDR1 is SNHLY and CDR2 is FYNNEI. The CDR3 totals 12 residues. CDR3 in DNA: TGTGCCAGCGGACATGACGTGGCTGGCTACACCTTC. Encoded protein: CASGHDVAGYTF.

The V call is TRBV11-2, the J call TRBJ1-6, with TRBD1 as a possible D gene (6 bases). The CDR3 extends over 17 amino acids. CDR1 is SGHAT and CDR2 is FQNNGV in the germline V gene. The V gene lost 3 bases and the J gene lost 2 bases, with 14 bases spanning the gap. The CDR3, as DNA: TGTGCCAGCAGCTTGATCAAGGGGGTTCCCTATAATTCACCCCTCCACTTT. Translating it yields CASSLIKGVPYNSPLHF.

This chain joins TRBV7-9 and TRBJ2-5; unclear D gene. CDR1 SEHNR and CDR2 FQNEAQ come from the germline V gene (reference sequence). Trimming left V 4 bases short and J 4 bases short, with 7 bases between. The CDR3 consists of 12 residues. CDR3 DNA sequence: TGTGCCAGCAGCTCCAGATCAGAGACCCAGTACTTC. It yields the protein CASSSRSETQYF.

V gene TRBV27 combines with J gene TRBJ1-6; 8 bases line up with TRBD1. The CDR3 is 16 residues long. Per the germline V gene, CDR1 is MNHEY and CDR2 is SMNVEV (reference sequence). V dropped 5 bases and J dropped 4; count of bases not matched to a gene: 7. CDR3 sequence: CASSPRTGTYNSPLHF. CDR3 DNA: TGTGCCAGCAGTCCCCGGACAGGGACATATAATTCACCCCTCCACTTT.

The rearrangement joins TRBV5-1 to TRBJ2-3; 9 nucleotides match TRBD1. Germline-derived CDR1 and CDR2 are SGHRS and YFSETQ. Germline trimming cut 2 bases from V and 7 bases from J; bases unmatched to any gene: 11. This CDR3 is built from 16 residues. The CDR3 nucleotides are TGCGCCAGCAGCTTAGGGGCGCGGACAGGGGTCAATACGCAGTATTTT. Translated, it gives CASSLGARTGVNTQYF. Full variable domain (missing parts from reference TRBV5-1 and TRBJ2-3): KAGVTQTPRYLIKTRGQQVTLSCSPISGHRSVSWYQQTPGQGLQFLFEYFSETQRNKGNFPGRFSGRQFSNSRSEMNVSTLELGDSALYLCASSLGARTGVNTQYFGPGTRLTVL.

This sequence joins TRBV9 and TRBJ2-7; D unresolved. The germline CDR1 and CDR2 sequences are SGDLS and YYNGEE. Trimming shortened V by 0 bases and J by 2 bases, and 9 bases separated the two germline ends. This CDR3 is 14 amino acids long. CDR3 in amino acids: CASSVGDTPYEQYF. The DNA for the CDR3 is TGTGCCAGCAGCGTAGGCGACACCCCCTACGAGCAGTACTTC.

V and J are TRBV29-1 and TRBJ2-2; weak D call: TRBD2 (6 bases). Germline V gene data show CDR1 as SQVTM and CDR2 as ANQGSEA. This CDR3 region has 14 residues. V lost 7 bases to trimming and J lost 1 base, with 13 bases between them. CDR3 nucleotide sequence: TGCAGCGCCGGGACTTTATTGAACACCGGGGAGCTGTTTTTT. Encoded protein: CSAGTLLNTGELFF.

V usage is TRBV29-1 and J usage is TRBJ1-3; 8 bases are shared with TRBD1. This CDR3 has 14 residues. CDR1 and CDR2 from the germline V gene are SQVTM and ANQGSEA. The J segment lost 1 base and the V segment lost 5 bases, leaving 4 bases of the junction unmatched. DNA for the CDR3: TGCAGCGTTCTCAGGGGGCAGTCTGGAAACACCATATATTTT. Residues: CSVLRGQSGNTIYF.

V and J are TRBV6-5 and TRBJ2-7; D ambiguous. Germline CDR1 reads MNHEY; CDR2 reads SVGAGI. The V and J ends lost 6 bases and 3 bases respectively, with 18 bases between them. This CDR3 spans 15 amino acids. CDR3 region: CASSSPPSHNYEQYF. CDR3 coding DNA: TGTGCCAGCAGCTCGCCCCCGAGCCATAACTACGAGCAGTACTTC.

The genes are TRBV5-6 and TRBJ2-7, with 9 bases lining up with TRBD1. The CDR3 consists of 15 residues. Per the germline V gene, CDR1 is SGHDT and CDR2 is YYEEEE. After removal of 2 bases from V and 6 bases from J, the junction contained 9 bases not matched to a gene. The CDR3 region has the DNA TGTGCCAGCAGCTTCGGTGGACAGGGGAGAAGCGAGCAGTACTTC. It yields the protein CASSFGGQGRSEQYF.

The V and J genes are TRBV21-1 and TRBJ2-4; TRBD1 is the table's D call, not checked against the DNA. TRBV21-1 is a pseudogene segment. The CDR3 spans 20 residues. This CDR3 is CASSKPGDRGLILAKNIQYF. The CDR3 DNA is TGTGCCAGCAGCAAACCCGGCGACAGGGGATTAATTCTAGCCAAAAACATTCAGTACTTC.

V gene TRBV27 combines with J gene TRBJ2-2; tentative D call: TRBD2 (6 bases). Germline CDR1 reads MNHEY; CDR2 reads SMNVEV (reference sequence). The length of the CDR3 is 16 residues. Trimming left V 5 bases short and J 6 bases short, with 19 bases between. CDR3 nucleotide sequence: TGTGCCAGCAGTCCCGAAGGAGGAGGGCTCGCCGGGGAGCTGTTTTTT. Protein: CASSPEGGGLAGELFF.

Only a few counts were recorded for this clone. CDR3 DNA: TGTGCCAGCAGCCTACTAGCGGAGGTCTACGAGCAGTACTTC. Its protein product is CASSLLAEVYEQYF. V usage is TRBV3-1 (or the pseudogene TRBV3-2) and J usage is TRBJ2-7; TRBD2 aligns across 8 bases. Losses at the gene ends were 4 bases for V and 3 bases for J; bases not matched to a gene: 5. Germline V gene lookup returns CDR1 LGHDT and CDR2 YNNKEL (reference sequence). CDR3 length equals 14 residues.

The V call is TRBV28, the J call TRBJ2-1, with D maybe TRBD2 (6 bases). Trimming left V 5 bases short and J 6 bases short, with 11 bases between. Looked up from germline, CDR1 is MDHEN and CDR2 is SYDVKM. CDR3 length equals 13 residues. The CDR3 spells CASSPTSSNEQFF. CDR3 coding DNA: TGTGCCAGCAGTCCCACTAGCAGCAATGAGCAGTTCTTC.

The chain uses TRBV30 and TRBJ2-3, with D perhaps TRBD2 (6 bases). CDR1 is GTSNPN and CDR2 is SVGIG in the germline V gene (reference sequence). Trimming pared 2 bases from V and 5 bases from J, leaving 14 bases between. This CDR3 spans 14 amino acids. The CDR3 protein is CAWSPGSSGDTQYF. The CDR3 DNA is TGTGCCTGGAGTCCGGGGAGTAGCGGAGATACGCAGTATTTT.

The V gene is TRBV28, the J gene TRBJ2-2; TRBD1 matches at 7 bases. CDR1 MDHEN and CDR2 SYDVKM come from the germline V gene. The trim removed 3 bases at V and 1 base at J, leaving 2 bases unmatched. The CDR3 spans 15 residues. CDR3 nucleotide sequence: TGTGCCAGCAGTTTTTACAGGGGGAACACCGGGGAGCTGTTTTTT. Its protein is CASSFYRGNTGELFF.

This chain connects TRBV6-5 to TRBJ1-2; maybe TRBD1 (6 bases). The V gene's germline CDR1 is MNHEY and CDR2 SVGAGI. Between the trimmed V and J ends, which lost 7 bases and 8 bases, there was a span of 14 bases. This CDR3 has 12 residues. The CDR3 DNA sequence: TGTGCCAGCATGACAGGCGAAAAGGGCTACACCTTC. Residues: CASMTGEKGYTF.

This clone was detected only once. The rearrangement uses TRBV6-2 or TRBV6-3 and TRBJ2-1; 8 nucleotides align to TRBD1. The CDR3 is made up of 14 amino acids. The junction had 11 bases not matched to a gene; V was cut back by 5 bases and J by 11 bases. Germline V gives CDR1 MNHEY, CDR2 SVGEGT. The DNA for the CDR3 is TGTGCCAGCAGTGCCCCGGGACAGGAAAACCAGCAGTTCTTC. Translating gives CASSAPGQENQQFF.

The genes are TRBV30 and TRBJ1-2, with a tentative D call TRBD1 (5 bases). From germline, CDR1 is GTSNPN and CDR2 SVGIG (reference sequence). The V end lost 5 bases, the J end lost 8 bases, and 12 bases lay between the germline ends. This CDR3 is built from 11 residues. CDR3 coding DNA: TGTGCCTGGGAAAGACAGTTCGGCTACACCTTC. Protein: CAWERQFGYTF.

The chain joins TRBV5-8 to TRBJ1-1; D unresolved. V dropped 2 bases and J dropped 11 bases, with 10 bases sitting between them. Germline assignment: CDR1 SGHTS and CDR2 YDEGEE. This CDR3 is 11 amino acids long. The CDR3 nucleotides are TGTGCCAGCAGCTTAGAGGAATATGCTTTCTTT. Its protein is CASSLEEYAFF.